These 13 T cell receptor beta chains came from one sample sequenced in a study of blood T cell repertoires in COVID-19 (TCRdb year 2020). Receptors were amplified or captured by the immunoSEQ multiplex PCR assay. TCRdb re-hosts the immuneACCESS table, in-frame sequences only. Its copies lack some clones; in the studies checked, an unresolved V gene accounts for under half of them, and the cause for the rest is not known. The sample profile shows roughly 170,000 clones; around 73% of them were found once. 17% of the sample comes from the top ten. Sequencing used PBMCs or T cells enriched from blood (not recorded which). These TCRs come from a woman between 50 and 59 years old who had recovered from COVID-19.

The rearrangement joins TRBV18 to TRBJ2-2; 9 nucleotides match TRBD1. The CDR3 length is 15 residues. CDR1 is KGHSH and CDR2 is LQKENI in the germline V gene. Trimming cost V 5 bases and J 5 bases; bases outside gene matches: 6. In DNA form, the CDR3 reads TGTGCCAGCTCAGCCACCGGGACAGGGACCGGGGAGCTGTTTTTT. Amino acid sequence: CASSATGTGTGELFF.

The chain carries TRBV28 and TRBJ1-2, with TRBD1 identical over 11 bases. Germline V gene data show CDR1 as MDHEN and CDR2 as SYDVKM. J gave up 4 bases and V 7 bases, and 5 bases lay outside the gene matches. The CDR3 contains 14 residues. CDR3 DNA sequence: TGTGCCAGCAAACCGGGACAGGGGGGCTATGGCTACACCTTC. Amino acids: CASKPGQGGYGYTF.

This clone came up once. The chain is built from TRBV10-1 and TRBJ2-7; 9 bases map to TRBD2. CDR3 length equals 17 residues. Germline CDR1 and CDR2: WNHNN and SYGVQD (reference sequence). Trimming took 6 bases from V and 3 from J; bases not matched to a gene: 15. The CDR3 here is CASRGLAKTSEVYEQYF. CDR3 nucleotides: TGCGCCAGCAGGGGACTAGCTAAGACCTCAGAGGTCTACGAGCAGTACTTC.

This sequence joins TRBV24-1 and TRBJ2-5, with TRBD1 as a possible D gene (6 bases). Germline V lookup: CDR1 KGHDR, CDR2 SFDVKD. The V end lost 3 bases, the J end lost 3 bases, and 13 bases lay between the germline ends. The CDR3 is made up of 15 amino acids. The CDR3 DNA reads TGTGCCACCAGTGATCCAGGACAGCTCAAAGAGACCCAGTACTTC. Its translation is CATSDPGQLKETQYF.

The chain carries TRBV28 and TRBJ2-3, with 9 bases identical to TRBD1. CDR1 MDHEN and CDR2 SYDVKM come from the germline V gene. CDR3 length: 16 amino acids. The trim removed 6 bases at V and 1 base at J, leaving 8 bases unmatched. CDR3 DNA sequence: TGTGCCAGCAGCTCCCCGGGGACAGGGCGCACAGATACGCAGTATTTT. The encoded protein is CASSSPGTGRTDTQYF.

The gene calls are TRBV30 and TRBJ2-1; TRBD2 agrees at 11 bases. CDR1 is GTSNPN and CDR2 is SVGIG in the germline V gene (reference sequence). There are 15 residues in the CDR3. V was pared by 3 bases and J by 7 bases, with 8 bases of the junction left unmatched. DNA of the CDR3: TGTGCCTGGAGGACCCCGGCTAGCGGGGGGAATGAGCAGTTCTTC. This encodes CAWRTPASGGNEQFF. Full variable domain (rest looked up from reference TRBV30 and TRBJ2-1): SQTIHQWPATLVQPVGSPLSLECTVEGTSNPNLYWYRQAAGRGLQLLFYSVGIGQISSEVPQNLSASRPQDRQFILSSKKLLLSDSGFYLCAWRTPASGGNEQFFGPGTRLTVL.

The rearrangement joins TRBV2 to TRBJ1-5; maybe TRBD1 (6 bases). V was shortened by 5 bases and J by 9 bases, with 17 bases between the two germline ends. CDR1 SNHLY and CDR2 FYNNEI come from the germline V gene. This CDR3 is 14 amino acids long. The CDR3 sequence is CASSSRQDLVPQHF. DNA for the CDR3: TGTGCCAGCAGTTCCAGACAGGACCTGGTGCCCCAGCATTTT.

The gene calls are TRBV5-1 and TRBJ2-1; 10 bases align to TRBD1. The V gene end was trimmed by 4 bases and the J gene end by 3 bases; junction bases not matched to a gene: 4. Per the germline V gene, CDR1 is SGHRS and CDR2 is YFSETQ. The CDR3 is 15 amino acids. Here the CDR3 reads CASSSGTGDYNEQFF. For the CDR3, the DNA is TGCGCCAGCAGCAGCGGGACAGGGGACTACAATGAGCAGTTCTTC.

The chain recombines TRBV12-5 with TRBJ1-1; D not resolved. CDR3 length equals 12 residues. The germline V gene encodes CDR1 LGHNT and CDR2 FRNRAP. The CDR3, as DNA: TGTGCATCGGCGGCCAGGAACACTGAAGCTTTCTTT. It specifies CASAARNTEAFF.

The chain recombines TRBV5-1 with TRBJ1-4; D unresolved. CDR1 is SGHRS, CDR2 YFSETQ, per germline. V was pared by 4 bases and J by 3 bases, with 10 bases between. The CDR3 is made up of 14 amino acids. The DNA of the CDR3 is TGCGCCAGCAGCCTCATGGCGGCTAATGAAAAACTGTTTTTT. This codes for CASSLMAANEKLFF.

A single count supports this clone. V and J are TRBV5-1 and TRBJ2-1; 10 nucleotides agree with TRBD2. This CDR3 is 14 amino acids long. V shed 6 bases and J 2 bases; nucleotides not matched to a gene: 2. Germline V gives CDR1 SGHRS, CDR2 YFSETQ. For the CDR3, the DNA is TGCGCCAGCACAACTAGCGGGGCCTACAATGAGCAGTTCTTC. It codes for CASTTSGAYNEQFF.

The chain combines TRBV6-2 or TRBV6-3 with TRBJ2-3, with D perhaps matching TRBD2 (7 bases). Germline V gene sequence: CDR1 MNHEY, CDR2 SVGEGT. The V end was cut by 2 bases, the J end by 3 bases, with 18 bases between. The CDR3 spans 17 residues. CDR3 sequence: CASSYRGAGAVTDTQYF. CDR3 DNA: TGTGCCAGCAGTTACCGGGGGGCGGGAGCGGTGACAGATACGCAGTATTTT.

The J gene is TRBJ2-1, the V gene TRBV19; D ambiguous. Trimming removed 3 bases at V and 7 bases at J, with 7 bases between. The germline V gene has CDR1 LNHDA and CDR2 SQIVND (reference sequence). The CDR3 length is 12 residues. CDR3 in amino acids: CASSIYRNEQFF. As DNA, the CDR3 is TGTGCCAGTAGTATCTACAGAAATGAGCAGTTCTTC.